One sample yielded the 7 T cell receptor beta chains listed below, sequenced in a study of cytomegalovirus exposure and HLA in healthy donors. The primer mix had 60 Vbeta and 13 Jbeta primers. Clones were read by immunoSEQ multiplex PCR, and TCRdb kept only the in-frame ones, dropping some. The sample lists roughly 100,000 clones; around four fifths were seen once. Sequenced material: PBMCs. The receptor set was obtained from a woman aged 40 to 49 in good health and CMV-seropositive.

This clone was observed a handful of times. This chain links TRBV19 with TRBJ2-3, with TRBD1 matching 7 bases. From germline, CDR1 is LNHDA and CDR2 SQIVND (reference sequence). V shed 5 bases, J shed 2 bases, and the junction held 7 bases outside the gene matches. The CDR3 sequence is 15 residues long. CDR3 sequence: CASSPARGITDTQYF. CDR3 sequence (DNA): TGTGCCAGTAGTCCGGCCAGGGGGATCACAGATACGCAGTATTTT.

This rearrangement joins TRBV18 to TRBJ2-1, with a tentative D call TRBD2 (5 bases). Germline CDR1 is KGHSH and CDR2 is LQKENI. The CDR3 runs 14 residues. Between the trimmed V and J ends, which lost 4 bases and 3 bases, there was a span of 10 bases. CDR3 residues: CASSLSGDYNEQFF. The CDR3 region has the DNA TGTGCCAGCTCACTCTCCGGGGACTACAATGAGCAGTTCTTC.

The CDR3 protein is CASSDQFRGYNSPLHF. CDR3 nucleotides: TGTGCCAGCAGTGACCAATTTAGGGGATACAATTCACCCCTCCACTTT. The genes are TRBV6-1 and TRBJ1-6; D is perhaps TRBD1 (5 bases). Per the germline V gene, CDR1 is MNHNS and CDR2 is SASEGT. V was trimmed by 3 bases and J by 7 bases, leaving 16 bases between them. The CDR3 totals 16 residues.

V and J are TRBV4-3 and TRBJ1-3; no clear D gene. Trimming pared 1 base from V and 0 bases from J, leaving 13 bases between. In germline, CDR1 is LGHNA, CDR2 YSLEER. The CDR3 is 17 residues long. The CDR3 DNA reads TGCGCCAGCAGCCAAGGAACGGGAACGCGCTCTGGAAACACCATATATTTT. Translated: CASSQGTGTRSGNTIYF.

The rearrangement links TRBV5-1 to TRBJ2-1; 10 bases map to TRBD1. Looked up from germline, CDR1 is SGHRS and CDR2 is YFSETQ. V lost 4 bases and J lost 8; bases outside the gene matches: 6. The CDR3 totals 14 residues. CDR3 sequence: CASSPGTGADEQFF. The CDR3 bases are TGCGCCAGCAGCCCGGGGACAGGGGCCGATGAGCAGTTCTTC.

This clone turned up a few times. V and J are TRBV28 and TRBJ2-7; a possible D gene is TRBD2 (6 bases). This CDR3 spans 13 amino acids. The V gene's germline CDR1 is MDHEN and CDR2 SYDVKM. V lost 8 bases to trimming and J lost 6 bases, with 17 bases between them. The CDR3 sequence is CASRGTERGEQYF. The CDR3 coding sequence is TGTGCCAGCCGTGGGACTGAACGGGGCGAGCAGTACTTC.

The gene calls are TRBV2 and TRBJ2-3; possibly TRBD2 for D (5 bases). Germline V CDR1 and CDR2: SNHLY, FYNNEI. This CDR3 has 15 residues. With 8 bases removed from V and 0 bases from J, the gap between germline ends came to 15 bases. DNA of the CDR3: TGTGCCAGCGCCGGGGATCCCTCTAGCACAGATACGCAGTATTTT. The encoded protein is CASAGDPSSTDTQYF. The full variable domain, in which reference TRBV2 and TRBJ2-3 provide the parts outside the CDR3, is EPEVTQTPSHQVTQMGQEVILRCVPISNHLYFYWYRQILGQKVEFLVSFYNNEISEKSEIFDDQFSVERPDGSNFTLKIRSTKLEDSAMYFCASAGDPSSTDTQYFGPGTRLTVL.